A single sample gave rise to the 2 T cell receptor beta chains below, sequenced in a study of CD4 and CD8 cells across lung adenocarcinoma regions. TCRdb analysed the PCR reads with MiXCR anew, one entry per CDR3 protein. The sample records 13,000 to 15,000 distinct CDR3 sequences, roughly 45% being singletons. The material sequenced was CD4+ T cells from the center of a lung tumor. These receptors all stem from a male donor with lung adenocarcinoma. The CD4 and CD8 labels of this study may be unreliable.

This clonotype came up a few times. This rearrangement joins TRBV14 to TRBJ2-3; TRBD1 agrees at 9 bases. This CDR3 spans 14 amino acids. V shed 2 bases, J shed 7 bases, and the junction held 4 bases outside the gene matches. CDR1 and CDR2 from the germline V gene are SGHDN and FVKESK. The CDR3 bases are TGTGCCAGCAGCCAATGGACAGGGGTCAATACGCAGTATTTT. It codes for CASSQWTGVNTQYF.

This clonotype has ten or more counts. The CDR3 DNA sequence: TGTGCCAGCAGTGAACGGCGTCAGGAACGCACAGATACGCAGTATTTT. Its translation: CASSERRQERTDTQYF. The chain links TRBV25-1 to TRBJ2-3; D not certain. CDR3 length: 16 amino acids. CDR1 is MGHDK and CDR2 is SYGVNS in the germline V gene. V lost 2 bases, J lost 1 base, and 13 bases lay in between. Full variable domain (missing parts from reference TRBV25-1 and TRBJ2-3): EADIYQTPRYLVIGTGKKITLECSQTMGHDKMYWYQQDPGMELHLIHYSYGVNSTEKGDLSSESTVSRIRTEHFPLTLESARPSHTSQYLCASSERRQERTDTQYFGPGTRLTVL.